The sequence of this TCR beta chain was determined in a study of breast tumors, draining lymph nodes, adjacent tissues. The study's findings and limits: That most tumor T cells come from lymph nodes remained unproven. Tumor TCR diversity was below lymph nodes but above nontumor tissue.

This clonotype was recorded many times. The target antigen is unknown. Via MiXCR, TCRdb re-called the multiplex PCR reads, giving one row per CDR3 protein. This sample yields 290,000 or so distinct CDR3 sequences, of which 30% are seen a single time; roughly 1.2% belongs to the top ten. The lymph nodes were axillary draining lymph nodes from breast cancer patients. This TCR came from a female donor with breast cancer. Some clones in this sample may be carry-over from other donors' samples. Sequences were obtained from axillary lymph node tissue.

The CDR3 DNA follows: TGCGCCAGCAGCCAAGATGGACGACTAGCGGCCAATGAGCAGTTCTTC. Protein product: CASSQDGRLAANEQFF. The V and J genes are TRBV4-3 and TRBJ2-1, with 9 bases fitting TRBD2. Germline CDR1 reads LGHNA; CDR2 reads YSLEER. The CDR3 is 16 residues long. Trimming at V came to 0 bases and at J to 6 bases, leaving 6 bases not matched to a gene.